The 26 T cell receptor beta chains below come from one sample, sequenced in a study of blood T cell repertoires in COVID-19. Profiled with immunoSEQ multiplex PCR; TCRdb holds only in-frame clones, not every one. The repertoire holds approximately 90,000 clones, with just over 90% as singletons. Sequenced: peripheral blood. The receptor source for this set is a man between 60 and 70 years old with acute or convalescent COVID-19.

DNA for the CDR3: TGTGCTAGTGGTCTGGGACAGGGGAGGAATCAGCCCCAGCATTTT. It yields the protein CASGLGQGRNQPQHF. This rearrangement joins TRBV12-5 to TRBJ1-5; 10 positions match TRBD1. Per germline, CDR1 LGHNT and CDR2 FRNRAP. The CDR3 extends over 15 amino acids. The V segment lost 5 bases and the J segment 4 bases; nucleotides outside the gene matches: 5.

This clone was observed a single time. The chain joins TRBV2 to TRBJ2-2; unclear D gene. This CDR3 is built from 14 residues. V was pared by 4 bases and J by 3 bases, with 9 bases between. CDR1 and CDR2 (germline): SNHLY, FYNNEI. The CDR3 coding sequence is TGTGCCAGCAGTGTTACGCTAGACACCGGGGAGCTGTTTTTT. It is translated as CASSVTLDTGELFF.

The chain combines TRBV29-1 with TRBJ1-4; TRBD1 matches 8 bases. The germline V gene has CDR1 SQVTM and CDR2 ANQGSEA. V lost 4 bases and J lost 6; bases outside the gene matches: 7. This CDR3 is built from 14 residues. The DNA of the CDR3 is TGCAGCGTTGCCAGGACAGGGACAGATGAAAAACTGTTTTTT. Its translation is CSVARTGTDEKLFF.

V usage is TRBV5-1 and J usage is TRBJ1-1; D is unclear. Germline lookup yields CDR1 SGHRS and CDR2 YFSETQ. V lost 7 bases and J 4 bases, leaving 14 bases between the germline ends. CDR3 length equals 13 residues. The CDR3 spells CASGWGGGTEAFF. DNA for the CDR3: TGCGCCAGCGGGTGGGGTGGAGGCACTGAAGCTTTCTTT.

This clone came up once. The chain couples TRBV2 to TRBJ1-1; TRBD1 matches 7 bases. CDR1 and CDR2 (germline): SNHLY, FYNNEI. Trimming cost V 6 bases and J 2 bases; bases outside gene matches: 3. The CDR3 sequence is 13 residues long. CDR3 loop: CASRGQPNTEAFF. The CDR3 DNA reads as TGTGCCAGCAGGGGACAGCCTAACACTGAAGCTTTCTTT.

The genes are TRBV12-3 or TRBV12-4 and TRBJ1-1; D remains unclear. The CDR3 spans 12 residues. Trimming stripped 4 bases from V and 8 bases from J, with 11 bases between. The CDR3 region has the DNA TGTGCCAGCAGTTCGCGGGTATCGGAAGCTTTCTTT. As protein: CASSSRVSEAFF.

This chain connects TRBV18 to TRBJ2-1, with TRBD1 matching over 11 bases. Germline CDR1 is KGHSH and CDR2 is LQKENI. The CDR3 runs to 14 residues. The junction had 6 bases not matched to a gene; V was cut back by 5 bases and J by 9 bases. The CDR3 is CASSWDRGKGEQFF. CDR3 in DNA: TGTGCCAGCTCATGGGACAGGGGGAAAGGTGAGCAGTTCTTC.

This chain links TRBV5-1 with TRBJ2-5; TRBD1 might be the D (6 bases). Germline CDR1 and CDR2: SGHRS and YFSETQ. CDR3 length equals 15 residues. The ends were cut back, 1 base at V and 1 base at J, with 11 bases in the middle. CDR3 in amino acids: CASSLQGTRQETQYF. CDR3 sequence (DNA): TGCGCCAGCAGCTTGCAGGGGACCCGCCAAGAGACCCAGTACTTC.

The rearrangement links TRBV20-1 to TRBJ2-4; no clear D. The CDR3 loop spans 11 amino acids. V was trimmed by 1 base and J by 6 bases, leaving 4 bases between them. Germline-derived CDR1 and CDR2 are DFQATT and SNEGSKA (reference sequence). The CDR3 region is CSARVGNIQYF. Written as DNA, the CDR3 is TGCAGTGCTAGAGTCGGAAACATTCAGTACTTC.

This clone was counted a single time. CDR3: CASSSDRGYTF. DNA of the CDR3: TGTGCCAGCAGCTCGGACAGGGGCTACACCTTC. The rearrangement joins TRBV3-1 (or the pseudogene TRBV3-2) to TRBJ1-2; 7 bases line up with TRBD1. The V and J ends lost 5 bases and 8 bases, in that order; junction bases with no gene match: 2. Looked up from germline, CDR1 is LGHDT and CDR2 is YNNKEL (reference sequence). CDR3 length: 11 amino acids.

This chain uses TRBV5-1 with TRBJ1-1; the D is unclear. The CDR3 contains 13 residues. V was shortened by 3 bases and J by 0 bases, with 6 bases between the two germline ends. Germline V gene data show CDR1 as SGHRS and CDR2 as YFSETQ. CDR3 amino acids: CASSSDMNTEAFF. The CDR3 DNA reads as TGCGCCAGCAGCTCAGACATGAACACTGAAGCTTTCTTT.

This sequence joins TRBV5-1 and TRBJ2-7, with 8 bases matching TRBD2. From germline, CDR1 is SGHRS and CDR2 YFSETQ. The ends lost 3 bases at V and 3 bases at J; junction bases unmatched: 5. CDR3 length: 14 amino acids. The CDR3 loop is CASSSGGTDYEQYF. The CDR3 DNA sequence: TGCGCCAGCAGCTCGGGAGGGACCGACTACGAGCAGTACTTC.

The chain combines TRBV5-1 with TRBJ2-1; 7 bases line up with TRBD1. Germline V gives CDR1 SGHRS, CDR2 YFSETQ. V was clipped by 3 bases and J by 3 bases; unmatched bases: 3. This CDR3 contains 14 residues. CDR3 nucleotides: TGCGCCAGCAGCTGGGGACAGAGCTACAATGAGCAGTTCTTC. It codes for CASSWGQSYNEQFF.

The V call is TRBV2, the J call TRBJ1-2; 9 bases match TRBD1. V lost 6 bases, J lost 1 base, and 3 bases stayed unmatched. Germline CDR1 reads SNHLY; CDR2 reads FYNNEI. The CDR3 consists of 14 residues. CDR3 nucleotides: TGTGCCAGCAGGGGGACAGGGAGTAACTATGGCTACACCTTC. Encoded protein: CASRGTGSNYGYTF. The entire variable domain, with the rest obtained from reference TRBV2 and TRBJ1-2, is as follows: EPEVTQTPSHQVTQMGQEVILRCVPISNHLYFYWYRQILGQKVEFLVSFYNNEISEKSEIFDDQFSVERPDGSNFTLKIRSTKLEDSAMYFCASRGTGSNYGYTFGSGTRLTVV.

This chain uses TRBV30 with TRBJ1-5; the match to TRBD1 covers 9 bases. Germline loops: CDR1 GTSNPN, CDR2 SVGIG (reference sequence). This CDR3 is built from 13 residues. V shed 5 bases and J 6 bases; nucleotides not matched to a gene: 5. The CDR3 loop reads CAWGQGRSQPQHF. The CDR3, as DNA: TGTGCCTGGGGACAGGGGCGTAGTCAGCCCCAGCATTTT. Together with reference TRBV30 and TRBJ1-5, the CDR3 gives the full variable domain: SQTIHQWPATLVQPVGSPLSLECTVEGTSNPNLYWYRQAAGRGLQLLFYSVGIGQISSEVPQNLSASRPQDRQFILSSKKLLLSDSGFYLCAWGQGRSQPQHFGDGTRLSIL.

The chain recombines TRBV28 with TRBJ1-1; D call uncertain. Germline V gene sequence: CDR1 MDHEN, CDR2 SYDVKM. The CDR3 runs to 14 residues. V gave up 4 bases and J gave up 8 bases, with 17 bases separating them. This CDR3 is CASSSPATRREAFF. Here the CDR3 DNA reads TGTGCCAGCAGTTCCCCAGCCACCCGGAGGGAAGCTTTCTTT. Variable domain in full (rest from reference TRBV28 and TRBJ1-1): DVKVTQSSRYLVKRTGEKVFLECVQDMDHENMFWYRQDPGLGLRLIYFSYDVKMKEKGDIPEGYSVSREKKERFSLILESASTNQTSMYLCASSSPATRREAFFGQGTRLTVV.

This clone was recorded only once. The rearrangement links TRBV29-1 to TRBJ1-2; 9 nucleotides line up with TRBD1. The ends lost 5 bases at V and 4 bases at J; junction bases unmatched: 8. The CDR3 has 14 amino acids. The V gene's germline CDR1 is SQVTM and CDR2 ANQGSEA. CDR3 nucleotides: TGCAGCGTTTCCGACAGGGGGGGAGGCTATGGCTACACCTTC. It codes for CSVSDRGGGYGYTF.

The chain links TRBV6-5 to TRBJ1-5; tentatively, D is TRBD1 (6 bases). The CDR3 consists of 14 residues. Per germline, CDR1 MNHEY and CDR2 SVGAGI. Trimming shortened V by 0 bases and J by 5 bases, and 8 bases separated the two germline ends. In DNA form, the CDR3 reads TGTGCCAGCAGTTACTCGGACAGAGATCAGCCCCAGCATTTT. Amino acids: CASSYSDRDQPQHF.

This chain links TRBV5-1 with TRBJ2-2; D gene uncertain. CDR3 length: 15 residues. Germline-derived CDR1 and CDR2 are SGHRS and YFSETQ. V lost 6 bases and J 1 base, leaving 13 bases between the germline ends. In nucleotides, the CDR3 is TGCGCCAGCACCCCTGAGCCTCTGAACACCGGGGAGCTGTTTTTT. Protein sequence: CASTPEPLNTGELFF.

V gene TRBV18 combines with J gene TRBJ1-6; D might be TRBD1 (6 bases). The CDR3 contains 15 residues. The V end lost 3 bases, the J end lost 8 bases, and 14 bases lay between the germline ends. The germline gives CDR1 KGHSH, CDR2 LQKENI. The DNA for the CDR3 is TGTGCCAGCTCACCTGCGACAGGCCGGGATTCACCCCTCCACTTT. Translation: CASSPATGRDSPLHF.

The chain has TRBV5-5 and TRBJ1-1, with TRBD1 as a possible D gene (5 bases). The germline gives CDR1 SGHKS, CDR2 YYEKEE (reference sequence). V lost 0 bases and J lost 3, with 6 bases in between. This CDR3 spans 13 amino acids. The CDR3 region is CASSLAGDTEAFF. CDR3 nucleotides: TGTGCCAGCAGCTTGGCGGGGGACACTGAAGCTTTCTTT.

V usage is TRBV29-1 and J usage is TRBJ1-1; TRBD1 aligns across 10 bases. Germline loops: CDR1 SQVTM, CDR2 ANQGSEA. Trimming at V came to 7 bases and at J to 1 base, leaving 6 bases not matched to a gene. The CDR3 sequence is 14 residues long. Here the CDR3 reads CSAGTGVENTEAFF. CDR3 in DNA: TGCAGCGCTGGGACAGGGGTGGAGAACACTGAAGCTTTCTTT.

CDR3 in amino acids: CASSQNRGNQPQHF. DNA for the CDR3: TGTGCCAGCAGCCAAAACAGGGGGAATCAGCCCCAGCATTTT. The chain uses TRBV3-1 (or the pseudogene TRBV3-2) and TRBJ1-5; TRBD1 aligns across 8 bases. This CDR3 contains 14 residues. V lost 2 bases and J lost 4; bases outside the gene matches: 1. From germline, CDR1 is LGHDT and CDR2 YNNKEL (reference sequence).

The genes are TRBV14 and TRBJ1-4; D is undetermined. Trimming shortened V by 1 base and J by 6 bases, and 9 bases separated the two germline ends. The CDR3 contains 14 residues. The germline V gene encodes CDR1 SGHDN and CDR2 FVKESK. Here the CDR3 DNA reads TGTGCCAGCAGCCAAGGCGTTTATTATGAAAAACTGTTTTTT. Protein product: CASSQGVYYEKLFF.

The rearrangement links TRBV28 to TRBJ1-4, with D unresolved. Germline V CDR1 and CDR2: MDHEN, SYDVKM. This CDR3 spans 14 amino acids. The CDR3 here is CACSGRWGNEKLFF. DNA for the CDR3: TGTGCTTGCTCGGGGAGATGGGGTAATGAAAAACTGTTTTTT. The whole variable domain, filled in from reference TRBV28 and TRBJ1-4, reads DVKVTQSSRYLVKRTGEKVFLECVQDMDHENMFWYRQDPGLGLRLIYFSYDVKMKEKGDIPEGYSVSREKKERFSLILESASTNQTSMYLCACSGRWGNEKLFFGSGTQLSVL.

The chain carries TRBV6-6 and TRBJ2-4, with D possibly matching TRBD1 (6 bases). V shed 0 bases and J shed 9 bases, with 15 bases lying between them. The CDR3 runs to 15 residues. CDR1 is MNHNY, CDR2 SVGAGI, per germline (reference sequence). DNA for the CDR3: TGTGCCAGCAGTTACTCGAGACTGTCCAGGGGCATTCAGTACTTC. Translation gives CASSYSRLSRGIQYF.